The rows below give T cell receptor beta chains drawn from one sample of a study of cytomegalovirus exposure and HLA in healthy donors. Only in-frame clones appear in the TCRdb table, and some are missing; sequencing was by immunoSEQ multiplex PCR. The sample lists 160,000 or so clones, over 60% occurring once. The sequenced material came from PBMCs. These receptors were taken from a man aged 40-50 years in good health and CMV-seropositive. Each CDR3 is given with its conserved first and last residue. Each record gives: V gene, D gene, clone size, CDR3 protein. A D gene is named only where the DNA matches it firmly. The size entry is marked missing in some rows and otherwise reads once, few, many or a size class.

>TRBV15|TRBD1|NA
CATRETGGMDGYTF
>TRBV4-2|NA|NA
CASSQDRLNYEQYF
>TRBV5-1|TRBD2|few
CASSFSGMSLGQYF
>TRBV18|TRBD2|NA
CASSPLLAATLGEQYF
>TRBV5-6|NA|NA
CASTTTNRANYGYTF
>TRBV4-2|TRBD2|NA
CASSQGSGAGGPENEQFF
>TRBV2|NA|once
CASSQNPGIGEKLFF
>TRBV4-1|NA|NA
CASSQEQRLAYEQYF
>TRBV9|TRBD1|once
CASSSRDRGQAGANVLTF
>TRBV12-5|NA|NA
CASGLVVPRGAKNIQYF
>TRBV19|TRBD1|NA
CASIRPGGTEAFF
>TRBV5-8|NA|few
CASSSRSSGANVLTF
>TRBV27|TRBD1|NA
CASSLGSMDRAKAFF
>TRBV10-3|NA|NA
CAISESGLTNEQFF
>TRBV6-1|TRBD1|NA
CASSEGWDRTEAFF
>TRBV30|NA|NA
CAWSVRSDEQFF
>TRBV2|TRBD2|NA
CASSERGSYEQYF
>TRBV28|TRBD1|NA
CASSRAGTGGFAGGETQYF
>TRBV10-3|NA|NA
CAISGGAGDGYGYTF
>TRBV7-3|TRBD2|NA
CASSREGGTYNEQFF
>TRBV9|NA|NA
CASSVGAGSSYEQYF
>TRBV5-1|NA|few
CASSLDRVATEAFF
>TRBV7-6|NA|NA
CASSLGGGPETQYF
>TRBV6-1|NA|NA
CASSGQGGQPQHF
>TRBV27|TRBD2|NA
CASSLVAGGEWYEQYF
>TRBV27|TRBD1|once
CASSPDRVIRGYTF
>TRBV27|TRBD2|NA
CASSLRRGLAGANEQFF
>TRBV5-1|NA|NA
CASSLPSGAETQYF
>TRBV6-6|TRBD2|NA
CASSYVGLAGNEQFF
>TRBV7-2|TRBD1|NA
CASSSQPGQEGEGYTF
>TRBV11-3|NA|NA
CASSFSGVLSYEQYF
>TRBV9|NA|NA
CASSASYKDGRGYGYTF